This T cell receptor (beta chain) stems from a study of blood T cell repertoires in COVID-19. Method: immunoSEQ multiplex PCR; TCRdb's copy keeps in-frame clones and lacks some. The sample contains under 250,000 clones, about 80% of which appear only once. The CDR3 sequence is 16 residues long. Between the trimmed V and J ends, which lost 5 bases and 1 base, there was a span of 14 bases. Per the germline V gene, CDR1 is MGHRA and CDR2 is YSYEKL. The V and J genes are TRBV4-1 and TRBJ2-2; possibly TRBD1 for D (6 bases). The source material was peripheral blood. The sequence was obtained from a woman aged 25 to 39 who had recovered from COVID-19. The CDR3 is CASSARQDMNTGELFF. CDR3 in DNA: TGCGCCAGCAGCGCCCGACAGGATATGAACACCGGGGAGCTGTTTTTT.